A selection of T cell receptor beta chains follows, all from one sample in a study of cytomegalovirus exposure and HLA in healthy donors. TCRdb's copy holds only in-frame clones and misses some; the assay was immunoSEQ multiplex PCR. The sample data list 40,000 to 50,000 clones. The sample taken for sequencing was PBMCs. These receptors all come from a woman between 35 and 50 years old in good health and CMV-seronegative. Both conserved end residues are part of each CDR3. Fields, in order: J gene, V gene, D gene, CDR3 protein, CDR3 DNA. The D gene is left open where the match is weak.

TRBJ2-7 | TRBV10-3 | TRBD1 | CAISETGQGRDEQYF | TGTGCCATCAGTGAGACGGGACAGGGGCGTGACGAGCAGTACTTC
TRBJ1-1 | TRBV7-8 | NA | CASSLNRDTEAFF | TGTGCCAGCAGCTTAAACAGGGACACTGAAGCTTTCTTT
TRBJ2-7 | TRBV5-5 | TRBD1 | CASSLYPPGQVSYEQYF | TGTGCCAGCAGCTTATACCCACCGGGACAGGTCTCCTACGAGCAGTACTTC
TRBJ2-7 | TRBV7-2 | NA | CASSSSLIVDSYEQYF | TGTGCCAGCAGCTCTAGCTTAATAGTAGATAGTTACGAGCAGTACTTC
TRBJ2-5 | TRBV2 | TRBD1 | CASSEVDRGETQYF | TGTGCCAGCAGTGAAGTCGACAGGGGAGAGACCCAGTACTTC
TRBJ2-3 | TRBV7-2 | NA | CASSFEQLTDTQYF | TGTGCCAGCAGCTTCGAACAGCTGACAGATACGCAGTATTTT
TRBJ2-1 | TRBV7-9 | NA | CASSFSGSYNEQFF | TGTGCCAGCAGCTTTTCAGGGTCCTACAATGAGCAGTTCTTC
TRBJ2-1 | TRBV10-3 | TRBD2 | CAIRGTSGSPGNEQFF | TGTGCCATCAGGGGGACTAGCGGGAGCCCCGGGAATGAGCAGTTCTTC
TRBJ2-7 | TRBV4-1 | TRBD1 | CASSQSGTGVLEQYF | TGCGCCAGCAGCCAATCCGGGACAGGGGTTCTCGAGCAGTACTTC
TRBJ2-7 | TRBV5-1 | TRBD2 | CASSLSSGKSSSYEQYF | TGCGCCAGCAGCTTGTCTAGCGGTAAATCCTCCTCCTACGAGCAGTACTTC
TRBJ2-1 | TRBV28 | NA | CASSLAGAGNEQFF | TGTGCCAGCAGTTTGGCTGGGGCAGGGAATGAGCAGTTCTTC
TRBJ2-1 | TRBV7-3 | NA | CASSAGNEQFF | TGTGCCAGCAGCGCCGGGAATGAGCAGTTCTTC
TRBJ2-3 | TRBV6-1 | NA | CASSPQGRVTDTQYF | TGTGCCAGCAGTCCCCAGGGCAGGGTCACAGATACGCAGTATTTT
TRBJ1-1 | TRBV5-1 | NA | CASSRGMNTEAFF | TGCGCCAGCTCCAGGGGCATGAACACTGAAGCTTTCTTT
TRBJ1-4 | TRBV5-4 | NA | CASSPSTGLNEKLFF | TGTGCCAGCAGTCCCTCTACAGGGCTGAATGAAAAACTGTTTTTT
TRBJ1-5 | TRBV5-6 | NA | CASSGYRVNQPQHF | TGTGCCAGCAGCGGCTACAGGGTGAATCAGCCCCAGCATTTT
TRBJ2-5 | TRBV6-5 | TRBD1 | CASKHRGRQETQYF | TGTGCCAGCAAACACAGGGGTAGACAAGAGACCCAGTACTTC
TRBJ1-2 | TRBV6-5 | NA | CASSYSTQTYGYTF | TGTGCCAGCAGTTACTCGACACAGACCTATGGCTACACCTTC
TRBJ2-1 | TRBV2 | NA | CATNPGVAQPNEQFF | TGTGCCACGAACCCGGGGGTAGCGCAACCCAATGAGCAGTTCTTC
TRBJ1-5 | TRBV6-1 | NA | CASSEREVPHSNQPQHF | TGTGCCAGCAGTGAACGAGAGGTTCCGCATAGCAATCAGCCCCAGCATTTT
TRBJ1-5 | TRBV4-3 | NA | CASSIRTGGNQPQHF | TGCGCCAGCAGCATCCGGACGGGGGGAAATCAGCCCCAGCATTTT
TRBJ1-2 | TRBV7-2 | NA | CASSAPWGGRNYGYTF | TGTGCCAGCAGCGCGCCCTGGGGCGGTAGAAACTATGGCTACACCTTC
TRBJ2-1 | TRBV29-1 | NA | CSVGRQDQADNEQFF | TGCAGCGTCGGTAGACAGGATCAGGCCGACAATGAGCAGTTCTTC
TRBJ1-5 | TRBV19 | TRBD1 | CASSDLGGSSNQPQHF | TGTGCCAGTAGTGATTTAGGGGGCTCGAGTAATCAGCCCCAGCATTTT
TRBJ2-1 | TRBV2 | NA | CASITFLAEPVNEQFF | TGTGCCAGCATTACCTTCTTAGCGGAGCCTGTCAATGAGCAGTTCTTC
TRBJ1-2 | TRBV6-5 | NA | CASSYDTSGYGYTF | TGTGCCAGCAGTTACGACACTAGTGGCTATGGCTACACCTTC
TRBJ2-3 | TRBV5-1 | TRBD2 | CASSLGVAGGFSTDTQYF | TGCGCCAGCAGCTTGGGTGTCGCGGGAGGGTTTAGCACAGATACGCAGTATTTT
TRBJ1-2 | TRBV28 | NA | CASSLIRGLDGYTF | TGTGCCAGCAGTTTGATCAGGGGCTTGGACGGCTACACCTTC
TRBJ1-2 | TRBV5-1 | NA | CASSSETELDGYTF | TGCGCCAGCAGCTCCGAGACAGAGTTAGATGGCTACACCTTC
TRBJ1-3 | TRBV7-2 | NA | CASGRGGSSGNTIYF | TGTGCCAGCGGCCGGGGGGGGAGTTCTGGAAACACCATATATTTT
TRBJ2-7 | TRBV5-1 | TRBD2 | CASSVTSGGWKYF | TGCGCCAGCAGTGTGACTAGCGGGGGTTGGAAGTACTTC
TRBJ2-7 | TRBV7-2 | NA | CASSSPSSQGSSEQYF | TGTGCCAGCAGCTCCCCTAGCAGCCAAGGGAGCTCCGAGCAGTACTTC
TRBJ2-2 | TRBV6-5 | NA | CASSYLNRGTGELFF | TGTGCCAGCAGTTACCTGAACCGAGGCACCGGGGAGCTGTTTTTT
TRBJ2-7 | TRBV30 | TRBD1 | CAWGGGQGASEQYF | TGTGCCTGGGGTGGGGGACAGGGGGCTAGTGAGCAGTACTTC
TRBJ2-7 | TRBV30 | NA | CAWSQQAYEQYF | TGTGCCTGGAGTCAACAGGCCTACGAGCAGTACTTC
TRBJ2-7 | TRBV7-2 | NA | CASSRASLSLGSPHEQYF | TGTGCCAGCAGCCGAGCATCCCTGTCCCTCGGTAGCCCCCACGAGCAGTACTTC
TRBJ2-1 | TRBV7-9 | TRBD2 | CARSRLGLAGDNEQFF | TGTGCCAGGTCGAGATTGGGACTAGCGGGCGACAATGAGCAGTTCTTC
TRBJ1-1 | TRBV9 | NA | CASSRGGSTEAFF | TGTGCCAGCAGCAGGGGAGGAAGCACTGAAGCTTTCTTT
TRBJ1-1 | TRBV6-5 | NA | CASSGAVNTEAFF | TGTGCCAGCAGTGGCGCGGTGAACACTGAAGCTTTCTTT